A single TCR beta chain is shown here with its context. These data come from a study of blood T cell repertoires in COVID-19. The CDR3 sequence is 14 residues long. Trimming took 7 bases from V and 9 from J; bases not matched to a gene: 11. Germline lookup yields CDR1 MNHEY and CDR2 SMNVEV (reference sequence). Cohort 3 recovery required two negative PCRs, clearance, or symptom resolution. TCRdb's copy holds only in-frame clones and misses some; the assay was immunoSEQ multiplex PCR. The repertoire includes around 290,000 clones, around 90% of them detected once, and around 0.9% sits in the top ten. This clonotype originated in a woman aged 25 to 39 who had recovered from COVID-19. Material for sequencing was PBMCs or T cells enriched from blood (not recorded which). This sequence joins TRBV27 and TRBJ1-5; 8 nucleotides line up with TRBD1. CDR3 bases: TGTGCCAGCACTAAGACAGGGGCCCTAGGGCCCCAGCATTTT. This sequence encodes CASTKTGALGPQHF.